These 6 T cell receptor beta chains share one sample of origin, sequenced in a study of tumor and adjacent non-tumor tissue in lung cancer. Three rounds of nested PCR, following a modified ARM-PCR protocol, produced the TCRbeta library. TCRdb re-derived calls from the multiplex PCR reads in MiXCR, one entry per CDR3 protein. Of 100,000 or so distinct CDR3 sequences in the sample, 75% to 85% were seen once. No cell sorting was done before RNA was extracted from the tissue. The normal lung tissue was taken more than 3 cm from the tumor edge. The sequenced material came from distant non-tumor lung tissue. The origin of the receptors is a man aged 55 to 69 with small cell lung cancer.

The chain has TRBV11-2 and TRBJ2-1, with a tentative D call TRBD1 (5 bases). With 7 bases removed from V and 9 bases from J, the gap between germline ends came to 19 bases. The CDR3 runs to 14 residues. Germline V lookup: CDR1 SGHAT, CDR2 FQNNGV. The CDR3 DNA reads TGTGCCAGCACTTTAAAGGCAGGGTTGGTTGAGCAGTTCTTC. Its protein product is CASTLKAGLVEQFF.

Comments on this clonotype: This may stem from a read error, because a much larger clone lies one nucleotide away. V is TRBV7-9 and J is TRBJ1-5, with TRBD1 matching 8 bases. V lost 1 base, J lost 10 bases, and 15 bases stayed unmatched. Germline values: CDR1 SEHNR, CDR2 FQNEAQ (reference sequence). The CDR3 runs 17 residues. CDR3 amino acids: CASSLGGTGQTGHPQHF. CDR3 in DNA: TGTGCCAGCAGCTTAGGTGGGACAGGACAAACGGGTCATCCCCAGCATTTT.

A word on this clonotype: A read error is possible here, since a much larger clone lies one base away. This chain links TRBV14 with TRBJ2-1; no clear D. V was trimmed by 0 bases and J by 16 bases, leaving 13 bases between them. In germline, CDR1 is SGHDN, CDR2 FVKESK. The CDR3 is 12 residues long. The DNA of the CDR3 is TGTGCCAGCAGCCAAGAATTGGGTTATGACTTCTTC. It codes for CASSQELGYDFF.

Concerning this clonotype: The junction shows a germline mismatch at one end, possibly a read error. The genes are TRBV5-1 and TRBJ2-2; TRBD1 aligns across 7 bases. Germline V CDR1 and CDR2: SGHRS, YFSETQ. The CDR3 covers 14 residues. CDR3: CSSSPGQTTGELFF. Written as DNA, the CDR3 is TGCTCCAGCAGCCCGGGACAGACAACCGGGGAGCTGTTTTTT.

This clonotype was counted a few times. Just one base apart from a much larger clone, this may be a read error. V and J are TRBV12-3 or TRBV12-4 and TRBJ1-1, with unresolved D. This CDR3 is 13 amino acids long. Trimming stripped 6 bases from V and 2 bases from J, with 10 bases between. CDR3 region: CASSLWHNTEAFF. The CDR3 coding sequence is TGTGCCAGCAGCCTCTGGCACAACACTGAAGCTTTCTTT.

In regard to this clonotype: The junction departs from the called germline gene at one end, perhaps through a read error. This sequence joins TRBV4-1 and TRBJ2-2; D possibly matches TRBD1 or TRBD2 (5 bases each). CDR3 length: 14 residues. The germline V gene encodes CDR1 MGHRA and CDR2 YSYEKL. This chain's CDR3 is CASSQGQDIGELFF. The CDR3 DNA reads as TGCGCCAGCAGCCAGGGTCAGGACATCGGGGAACTGTTTTTT.